The 14 T cell receptor beta chains reported below all come from one sample, sequenced in a study of shared clonotypes between healthy human individuals. This table comes from immunoSEQ multiplex PCR, and its TCRdb copy is limited to in-frame clones, with some not included. The table lists over 750,000 clones, roughly 96% of them singletons. Naive CD8 cells lacked CD45RO, underwent positive selection for CCR7 and left out terminally differentiated effector memory CD45RA+ cells. Sequencing was performed on naive CD8+ T cells sorted from blood. The receptors shown here come from a man aged 30-40 years in good health.

The chain uses TRBV7-9 and TRBJ1-2; no clear D. Between the trimmed V and J ends, which lost 1 base and 2 bases, there was a span of 14 bases. The CDR3 runs 16 residues. Germline V gene data show CDR1 as SEHNR and CDR2 as FQNEAQ (reference sequence). In nucleotides, the CDR3 is TGTGCCAGCAGCTTAGGTAATAGAGGGAGGAACTATGGCTACACCTTC. This encodes CASSLGNRGRNYGYTF.

The chain recombines TRBV7-8 with TRBJ2-5; the match to TRBD2 covers 9 bases. After removal of 0 bases from V and 0 bases from J, the junction contained 5 bases not matched to a gene. The CDR3 consists of 17 residues. Germline CDR1 reads SGHVS; CDR2 reads FQNEAQ. The CDR3 reads CASSLARASGDQETQYF. CDR3 in DNA: TGTGCCAGCAGCTTAGCGCGAGCTAGCGGGGACCAAGAGACCCAGTACTTC.

The chain recombines TRBV10-2 with TRBJ1-5; D remains unclear. The CDR3 runs 14 residues. V gave up 7 bases and J gave up 5 bases, with 15 bases separating them. Germline V gene sequence: CDR1 WSHSY, CDR2 SAAADI. The CDR3 DNA follows: TGCGCCAGCACTAATAGCAGAACCTATCAGCCCCAGCATTTT. This codes for CASTNSRTYQPQHF.

CDR3 bases: TGTGCCAGCAGCTGGGGAACGGGCCAAGAGACCCAGTACTTC. This sequence encodes CASSWGTGQETQYF. V usage is TRBV11-2 and J usage is TRBJ2-5, with D unresolved. Trimming cost V 4 bases and J 1 base, with 10 bases left between them. Germline V gene data show CDR1 as SGHAT and CDR2 as FQNNGV. This CDR3 is built from 14 residues.

The gene calls are TRBV30 and TRBJ1-1; unclear D gene. Germline-derived CDR1 and CDR2 are GTSNPN and SVGIG (reference sequence). The CDR3 has 10 residues. Trimming pared 3 bases from V and 7 bases from J, leaving 6 bases between. Written as DNA, the CDR3 is TGTGCCTGGAGGGGGAATGAAGCTTTCTTT. Protein: CAWRGNEAFF.

This rearrangement joins TRBV4-1 to TRBJ2-1, with 7 bases identical to TRBD2. CDR1 and CDR2 (germline): MGHRA, YSYEKL. Losses at the gene ends were 0 bases for V and 3 bases for J; bases not matched to a gene: 8. This CDR3 spans 17 amino acids. In DNA form, the CDR3 reads TGCGCCAGCAGCCAAGAGGGGACGGGGGGTTTCTACAATGAGCAGTTCTTC. It translates to CASSQEGTGGFYNEQFF.

V gene TRBV28 combines with J gene TRBJ1-5; D is uncertain. The V gene's germline CDR1 is MDHEN and CDR2 SYDVKM. This CDR3 spans 13 amino acids. Trimming left V 7 bases short and J 2 bases short, with 9 bases between. CDR3 nucleotide sequence: TGTGCCAGCAAACCCGGGGGCAATCAGCCCCAGCATTTT. Translating gives CASKPGGNQPQHF.

J is TRBJ2-1 and V is TRBV10-3, with 8 positions matching TRBD2. CDR1 is ENHRY, CDR2 SYGVKD, per germline. CDR3 length: 15 amino acids. V was clipped by 4 bases and J by 2 bases; unmatched bases: 4. The CDR3 coding sequence is TGTGCCATCAGTGGACTGACTAGCGCCTACAATGAGCAGTTCTTC. Its translation is CAISGLTSAYNEQFF.

This chain links TRBV7-9 with TRBJ1-1; tentative D call: TRBD1 (6 bases). The germline V and J ends were trimmed by 4 bases and 7 bases, with 28 bases remaining between them. CDR1 SEHNR and CDR2 FQNEAQ come from the germline V gene (reference sequence). The CDR3 is made up of 18 amino acids. CDR3 in DNA: TGTGCCAGCAGCTCCCTTAGCGCGGGACACCGGAACGCGATTGAAGCTTTCTTT. It specifies CASSSLSAGHRNAIEAFF.

The J gene is TRBJ2-7, the V gene TRBV1; the table assigns TRBD2, which was not confirmed against the DNA. TRBV1 is a recognized pseudogene. The CDR3 sequence is 16 residues long. The CDR3 here is CTSSQARLAGDYEQYF. The CDR3, as DNA: TGCACCAGCAGCCAAGCCCGACTAGCGGGAGATTACGAGCAGTACTTC.

This clone was seen just once. This chain connects TRBV7-8 to TRBJ1-5; D might be TRBD1 (5 bases). This CDR3 contains 15 residues. V lost 1 base, J lost 0 bases, and 7 bases lay in between. The germline CDR1 and CDR2 sequences are SGHVS and FQNEAQ. This chain's CDR3 is CASSLEGNSNQPQHF. For the CDR3, the DNA is TGTGCCAGCAGCTTAGAGGGGAATAGCAATCAGCCCCAGCATTTT.

As DNA, the CDR3 is TGTGCCAGCAGCTCGGGATCCCAGGGCGAGCAGTACTTC. Amino acid sequence: CASSSGSQGEQYF. This chain connects TRBV7-9 to TRBJ2-7; perhaps D is TRBD1 or TRBD2 (5 bases each). CDR3 length equals 13 residues. V lost 4 bases and J lost 6, with 13 bases in between. Germline V gene data show CDR1 as SEHNR and CDR2 as FQNEAQ (reference sequence).

Only a few counts were recorded for this clone. The J gene is TRBJ2-7, the V gene TRBV27; D is uncertain. Between the trimmed V and J ends, which lost 2 bases and 0 bases, there was a span of 8 bases. Germline assignment: CDR1 MNHEY and CDR2 SMNVEV (reference sequence). The CDR3 is 14 amino acids. DNA of the CDR3: TGTGCCAGCAGTTTAGTTGCTGGCTCCTACGAGCAGTACTTC. Amino acids: CASSLVAGSYEQYF.

V usage is TRBV21-1 and J usage is TRBJ1-1. TRBV21-1 is designated a pseudogene. The CDR3 has 15 residues. In DNA, the CDR3 is TGTGCCAGCAGCAATAAATGGGGGGAACCTAATGAAGCTTTCTTT. This sequence encodes CASSNKWGEPNEAFF.